This record covers a single TCR beta chain. Its antigen is still unknown. At one of its ends the junction is not consistent with the germline gene, which may arise from a read error. This sample stems from a study of vaccination and CD4 T cells after COVID-19. Study context: Those taking part got two shots of either the BNT162b2 or the mRNA-1273 vaccine. Drawing of post-COVID samples took place a median 101 days after diagnosis (range 35 to 161). Study results and caveats: Convalescent patients gained a median approximately 90% of their reactive clones only post-vaccination.

Convalescent patients tested SARS-CoV-2 PCR positive from March to December 2020, before Alpha, Beta and Delta emerged. TCRdb re-called the PCR reads through MiXCR, storing one row per CDR3 protein. The table lists 20,000 to 25,000 distinct CDR3 sequences, roughly 61% of them singletons, with about 1.1% in the top ten. CDR3 length: 14 amino acids. Germline assignment: CDR1 DFQATT and CDR2 SNEGSKA (reference sequence). This clonotype originated in a human donor who had recovered from COVID-19. Sequenced material: CD4+ T cells from blood, taken before SARS-CoV-2 vaccination. The genes are TRBV20-1 and TRBJ2-6, with D perhaps matching TRBD1 (5 bases). CDR3 sequence (DNA): TGCAGTGCTAGACGAAGCTCTGGGGCCAACGTTCTGACTTTC. This gives the protein CSARRSSGANVLTF.